These T cell receptor beta chains were read from a single sample in a study of T cell changes during pregnancy in multiple sclerosis. The assay was immunoSEQ multiplex PCR, and TCRdb's table has in-frame clones only and misses some. The repertoire consists of some 59,000 clones, with 80% to 90% occurring once and the leading ten covering 2.5% to 3%. Sequenced material: peripheral blood, taken in the first trimester of pregnancy. All receptors come from a female donor with multiple sclerosis, enrolled in a pregnancy study. The CDR3 runs from the conserved cysteine through the conserved F or W. A D gene is named only where the DNA matches it firmly. Only part of the rows carry a size: once, few, many, or a class if the clone is expanded.

NA	TRBD2	TRBV9	TRBJ2-2	CASSVVAGGNTGELFF	TGTGCCAGCAGCGTAGTGGCGGGGGGGAACACCGGGGAGCTGTTTTTT
NA	NA	TRBV5-5	TRBJ1-5	CASSKSVGTLSNQPQHF	TGTGCCAGCAGCAAAAGTGTGGGGACACTTAGCAATCAGCCCCAGCATTTT
few	NA	TRBV7-9	TRBJ1-3	CASSGGDTIYF	TGTGCCAGCAGCGGGGGGGACACCATATATTTT
NA	TRBD2	TRBV27	TRBJ2-3	CASSGPSGEAGTDTQYF	TGTGCCAGCAGTGGGCCTAGCGGGGAGGCCGGGACAGATACGCAGTATTTT
NA	NA	TRBV4-1	TRBJ1-5	CASSQELVGQPQHF	TGCGCCAGCAGCCAAGAGTTGGTCGGGCAGCCCCAGCATTTT
once	TRBD2	TRBV29-1	TRBJ2-2	CSVGYTSGVTGELFF	TGCAGCGTGGGGTACACTAGCGGGGTCACCGGGGAGCTGTTTTTT
NA	TRBD2	TRBV19	TRBJ2-5	CATSTSSETQYF	TGTGCCACCTCGACTAGCTCGGAGACCCAGTACTTC
once	TRBD1	TRBV6-5	TRBJ2-7	CASSYSMDRGEGAQYF	TGTGCCAGCAGTTACTCCATGGACAGGGGAGAAGGGGCGCAGTACTTC
once	TRBD2	TRBV5-1	TRBJ2-3	CASSLAAGGRDTQYF	TGCGCCAGCAGCCTCGCCGCGGGAGGTCGAGATACGCAGTATTTT
NA	NA	TRBV19	TRBJ1-5	CASSIKEEANQPQHF	TGTGCCAGTAGTATCAAGGAGGAGGCGAATCAGCCCCAGCATTTT
once	NA	TRBV5-1	TRBJ2-1	CASSGIGVLNMSSYNEQFF	TGCGCCAGCAGCGGCATAGGCGTACTAAACATGTCCTCCTACAATGAGCAGTTCTTC
once	NA	TRBV5-4	TRBJ1-4	CASSPREGENEKLFF	TGTGCCAGCAGCCCCCGCGAGGGGGAGAATGAAAAACTGTTTTTT
once	TRBD1	TRBV7-9	TRBJ1-1	CASSTDRAHFF	TGTGCCAGCAGCACGGACAGGGCGCATTTCTTT
NA	TRBD2	TRBV25-1	TRBJ2-3	CASSPSLVAGGYTDTQYF	TGTGCCAGCAGTCCCTCACTCGTAGCGGGGGGGTACACAGATACGCAGTATTTT
NA	TRBD1	TRBV6-5	TRBJ2-7	CASSRGQLYEQYF	TGTGCCAGCAGCCGGGGACAGCTCTACGAGCAGTACTTC
NA	TRBD2	TRBV14	TRBJ2-3	CASSQDLAGLTDTQYF	TGTGCCAGCAGCCAAGACCTAGCGGGGCTCACAGATACGCAGTATTTT
NA	NA	TRBV19	TRBJ1-1	CASSIGQNTEAFF	TGTGCCAGTAGTATAGGACAGAACACTGAAGCTTTCTTT
NA	TRBD1	TRBV27	TRBJ2-1	CASRDSNYNEQFF	TGTGCCAGCCGGGACAGCAATTACAATGAGCAGTTCTTC
NA	NA	TRBV27	TRBJ2-5	CASRQGYPLTETQYF	TGTGCCAGCAGACAGGGATACCCACTAACGGAGACCCAGTACTTC
NA	NA	TRBV7-8	TRBJ1-4	CASSRLGQFEKLFF	TGTGCCAGCAGCCGTTTAGGACAGTTTGAAAAACTGTTTTTT
NA	NA	TRBV29-1	TRBJ1-1	CSTVGHDTEAFF	TGCAGCACTGTCGGACATGACACTGAAGCTTTCTTT
NA	NA	TRBV30	TRBJ1-6	CAWNQPESPLHF	TGTGCCTGGAACCAGCCGGAGTCACCCCTCCACTTT
once	NA	TRBV21-1	TRBJ2-3	CASSKVGGVYTDTQYF	TGTGCCAGCAGCAAAGTAGGGGGGGTGTACACAGATACGCAGTATTTT
NA	NA	TRBV6-4	TRBJ2-1	CATSTSSYNEQFF	TGTGCCACCTCGACTAGCTCCTACAATGAGCAGTTCTTC
NA	NA	TRBV27	TRBJ1-5	CASSSQGGDYSNQPQHF	TGTGCCAGCAGTTCCCAGGGTGGGGATTATAGCAATCAGCCCCAGCATTTT
NA	NA	TRBV9	TRBJ2-2	CASSVGGANTGELFF	TGTGCCAGCAGCGTAGGGGGAGCGAACACCGGGGAGCTGTTTTTT
NA	TRBD1	TRBV10-3	TRBJ1-1	CAITEGQGNTEAFF	TGTGCCATCACGGAAGGACAGGGGAACACTGAAGCTTTCTTT
NA	NA	TRBV6-1	TRBJ1-1	CASARDTWGRRKAFF	TGTGCCAGCGCTCGGGACACCTGGGGCCGGCGTAAAGCTTTCTTT
NA	NA	TRBV5-6	TRBJ1-1	CASSFGPAGNTEAFF	TGTGCCAGCAGCTTCGGTCCCGCGGGGAACACTGAAGCTTTCTTT
NA	NA	TRBV18	TRBJ1-5	CASSIGENQPQHF	TGTGCCAGCAGCATTGGGGAGAATCAGCCCCAGCATTTT
NA	NA	TRBV19	TRBJ2-2	CASSRQGNTGELFF	TGTGCCAGTAGCCGGCAGGGGAACACCGGGGAGCTGTTTTTT
NA	NA	TRBV7-6	TRBJ2-5	CASSFGAETQYF	TGTGCCAGCAGCTTCGGAGCAGAGACCCAGTACTTC
NA	TRBD2	TRBV7-7	TRBJ2-5	CASSWRRGGPETQYF	TGTGCCAGCAGCTGGCGGCGGGGGGGCCCTGAGACCCAGTACTTC
NA	NA	TRBV4-2	TRBJ1-2	CASSQFTEDLNYGYTF	TGTGCCAGCAGCCAGTTCACAGAAGACCTTAACTATGGCTACACCTTC
NA	NA	TRBV4-3	TRBJ1-2	CASSPIALNYGYTF	TGCGCCAGCAGCCCCATTGCCCTAAACTATGGCTACACCTTC
NA	TRBD1	TRBV13	TRBJ2-7	CASGTGWAYEQYF	TGTGCCAGCGGGACAGGGTGGGCCTACGAGCAGTACTTC
NA	NA	TRBV5-1	TRBJ2-2	CASSPPSQTTGELFF	TGCGCCAGCAGCCCACCTTCACAGACCACCGGGGAGCTGTTTTTT
NA	NA	TRBV7-2	TRBJ2-7	CASSLSRYEQYF	TGTGCCAGCAGCTTATCGAGGTACGAGCAGTACTTC
few	TRBD2	TRBV4-2	TRBJ2-7	CASSLELAGGYEQYF	TGTGCCAGCAGCCTCGAACTAGCGGGGGGCTACGAGCAGTACTTC
NA	NA	TRBV7-9	TRBJ1-2	CASSLDFHPNYGYTF	TGTGCCAGCAGCTTAGACTTTCATCCTAACTATGGCTACACCTTC
NA	TRBD1	TRBV28	TRBJ2-2	CASSPQRGRKGTGELFF	TGTGCCAGCAGTCCCCAAAGGGGGCGTAAAGGAACCGGGGAGCTGTTTTTT
few	NA	TRBV10-2	TRBJ2-7	CASSEWRQYYEQYF	TGCGCCAGCAGTGAGTGGCGACAGTACTACGAGCAGTACTTC
once	NA	TRBV25-1	TRBJ2-1	CASSPGGYNEQFF	TGTGCCAGCAGTCCAGGGGGGTACAATGAGCAGTTCTTC
NA	NA	TRBV6-1	TRBJ2-3	CASSPADTQYF	TGTGCCAGCAGCCCAGCAGATACGCAGTATTTT
few	TRBD1	TRBV5-1	TRBJ1-1	CASSLQGARNTEAFF	TGCGCCAGCAGCCTCCAGGGGGCGCGGAACACTGAAGCTTTCTTT
NA	NA	TRBV9	TRBJ2-3	CASSVGLKDTQYF	TGTGCCAGCAGCGTAGGACTTAAGGATACGCAGTATTTT
NA	NA	TRBV27	TRBJ1-1	CASSRPGRGSSKPEAFF	TGTGCCAGCAGTCGACCGGGGAGGGGTTCGTCAAAACCTGAAGCTTTCTTT
NA	NA	TRBV4-3	TRBJ2-3	CASSQDFGRRGGGLKTDTQYF	TGCGCCAGCAGCCAAGATTTCGGCAGGCGTGGGGGGGGGCTTAAAACAGATACGCAGTATTTT
once	NA	TRBV2	TRBJ2-7	CASSRQEYEQYF	TGTGCCAGCAGCCGACAGGAATACGAGCAGTACTTC
once	NA	TRBV5-4	TRBJ2-7	CASSPFSGTMTYEQYF	TGTGCCAGCAGTCCCTTTTCCGGGACAATGACCTACGAGCAGTACTTC
NA	TRBD1	TRBV11-2	TRBJ1-3	CASSFQGAATGNTIYF	TGTGCCAGCAGCTTTCAGGGGGCCGCCACTGGAAACACCATATATTTT
NA	TRBD2	TRBV9	TRBJ2-2	CASSVHKGGSRTGELFF	TGTGCCAGCAGCGTACATAAGGGCGGGAGTAGAACCGGGGAGCTGTTTTTT
NA	NA	TRBV5-1	TRBJ2-3	CASSPQGTDTQYF	TGCGCCAGCAGCCCGCAGGGCACAGATACGCAGTATTTT